This T cell receptor (beta chain) stems from a study of cytomegalovirus exposure and HLA in healthy donors (dated by TCRdb to 2016 to 2017). Looking at the study overall: A later analysis indicated that the 120 or so validation repertoires were generated on the platform also employed for the 666 repertoires of the first cohort. Besides the first cohort of roughly 700 subjects, a separate validation cohort made up of roughly 130 different subjects was used. The study aimed to test whether signatures of past pathogen exposure could be identified by cataloging public T cell receptors. High-throughput TCR immunosequencing, statistical association of individual TCRs with disease status, and machine learning were combined to predict cytomegalovirus infection status.

Donors formed part of the validation cohort, which comprised over a hundred subjects and was distinct from the first cohort of 690 or so subjects. Concerning this clone: Its binding antigen is unknown. Base qualities are missing; no much larger clone stands one base away.

Findings and caveats that apply to the study as a whole: Across donors, most TCR sequences were observed very rarely, whereas some public TCRs were present in many individuals. Three of the identified cytomegalovirus-associated TCR beta chains were confirmed in vitro to be specific for cytomegalovirus antigens. According to the authors, the approach could potentially be generalized to other disease states and immunological phenotypes. The study listed around 160 TCR beta chains as associated with cytomegalovirus. In a later analysis, TCRs clustered in the first cohort were found to also tend to co-occur in the 100 to 150 validation repertoires, with about 93% of cluster scores above 0. The validation cohort had no HLA typing available for a later analysis, so co-occurrence within that cohort was assessed over all 130 or so repertoires. In both the original and validation cohorts, the classifier was reported to diagnose cytomegalovirus status with high specificity and sensitivity.

The CDR3 spans 15 residues, from the cysteine through the phenylalanine. CDR3 DNA only is kept here, 45 bases in frame from base 1. Via the germline V gene, CDR1 is SGHRS and CDR2 YFSETQ. The V end loses 4 bases and the J end loses 1 base, and a stretch of 15 bases separates them. Libraries were made using the immunoSEQ multiplex PCR assay. In the authors' own workflow: A statistical classification framework was developed to diagnose cytomegalovirus status using the catalog of TCR beta chain sequences. As stored in TCRdb, this immuneACCESS dataset retains in-frame rearrangements with V and J assigned. A fraction of the clones does not appear; measured against another copy, unresolved V genes explain less than half of the discrepancy, and the remainder lacks a known reason. That table furnishes V, J and clone size, whereas the DNA furnished D and trimming. In this sample the table shows about 130,000 clones, around 94% of which occur a single time. The ten largest clones add up to 1% to 1.5% of the sample.

The sequence is built from TRBV5-1 and TRBJ2-7; TRBD2 is a weak D gene call, 5 bases matching. This sequence originates from a woman younger than 35 in good health and CMV-seronegative. Specimen: PBMCs. In nucleotides, the sequence is TGCGCCAGCAGCCCCGGGAACAGAATATCCTACGAGCAGTACTTC. Its translation is CASSPGNRISYEQYF.